The T cell receptor beta chain under discussion was sequenced for a study of T cells in tumors after PD-1 blockade (dated 2019 in TCRdb). Study-wide context: Exclusion criteria were prior checkpoint blockade, use of systemic immunosuppressants, or recent radiotherapy or other anti-cancer therapy within 4 weeks. A subset of patients also received ongoing daily vismodegib 150 mg during anti-PD-1 treatment. To compare clonotypes in blood versus tumor, bulk TCR sequencing was run on under eleven peripheral blood samples drawn from four to six patients. An average of 113,528 TCR templates (range roughly 23,000-270,000) and 35,000 or so unique clonotypes was obtained for peripheral blood samples. Patients received pembrolizumab 200 mg every 3 weeks or cemiplimab 350 mg every 2 weeks. Clinical response was assessed using RECIST version 1.1. Paired single-cell RNA and TCR sequencing was performed on site-matched tumors from BCC or SCC patients before and after anti-PD-1 therapy. The research as a whole found: Around 44% of tumor TCR clonotypes were found in blood, and some novel exhausted tumor clones appeared in pre-treatment blood, suggesting peripheral recruitment. The source of novel T cell clones was not identified and could include lymphoid organs or rare unexpanded clones within the tumor or its periphery.

This specimen's time point label, per the study, means: after anti-PD-1 therapy. Genomic DNA extracted from tumor biopsies or peripheral blood was used for bulk TCRbeta sequencing, with input ranging from 616 ng to 6,004 ng. All patients had histologically proven advanced or metastatic basal or squamous cell carcinoma and were poor candidates for surgical resection. The basal cell carcinoma cohort was made up of more than 10 patients, and bulk tumor TCR sequencing was performed for roughly 8 of these patients. The immunoSEQ platform was used for deep TCRbeta sequencing. As for the authors' bioinformatics: For further analysis, only productive rearrangements were exported out of the immunoSEQ Analyzer. T cell phenotypes were assigned to bulk TCRbeta clonotypes by matching the clonotypes to single-cell RNA+TCR-seq clones that had the same TCRbeta sequence. Using bulk TCR sequencing data, clone enrichment in tumor was calculated by dividing a clone's tumor frequency by the same clone's PBMC frequency. GLIPH was used to group TCRs into specificity groups, clusters of distinct TCRs likely recognizing common antigens via shared CDR3 motifs. This immuneACCESS table, as held by TCRdb, lists in-frame sequences with V and J called but not all clones. Of the missing ones, under half trace to an unresolved V gene in checked studies; the others have no known cause. The D gene and trimming were derived from the DNA, and the V and J assignments and clone size from that table. In all, the sample holds under 40,000 clones, and 55% to 80% of those were seen once. Jointly, the top ten make up around 40% of the sample.

Its CDR3 holds 15 amino acids, cysteine through phenylalanine. Only the CDR3 region is kept as DNA, spanning 45 bases read in frame from base 1. Trimmed from V: 1 base; trimmed from J: 8 bases; junction bases lacking a gene match: 10. CDR1 and CDR2 are read off the germline V gene as SGHDN and FVKESK. As for this clone: Its recognized antigen is unknown. There are no base qualities to consult, and no much larger clone falls within one base.

Material: PBMCs, obtained after anti-PD-1 treatment. The chain employs TRBV14 and TRBJ1-2, with 7 junctional bases fitting TRBD1. The receptor was derived from a human donor with basal cell carcinoma. CDR3 sequence: CASSQALYRGRGYTF. The sequence in DNA is TGTGCCAGCAGCCAAGCCCTATACAGGGGACGGGGCTACACCTTC. The full variable domain, with segments outside the CDR3 supplied by the reference TRBV14 and TRBJ1-2 proteins, appears as EAGVTQFPSHSVIEKGQTVTLRCDPISGHDNLYWYRRVMGKEIKFLLHFVKESKQDESGMPNNRFLAERTGGTYSTLKVQPAELEDSGVYFCASSQALYRGRGYTFGSGTRLTVV.